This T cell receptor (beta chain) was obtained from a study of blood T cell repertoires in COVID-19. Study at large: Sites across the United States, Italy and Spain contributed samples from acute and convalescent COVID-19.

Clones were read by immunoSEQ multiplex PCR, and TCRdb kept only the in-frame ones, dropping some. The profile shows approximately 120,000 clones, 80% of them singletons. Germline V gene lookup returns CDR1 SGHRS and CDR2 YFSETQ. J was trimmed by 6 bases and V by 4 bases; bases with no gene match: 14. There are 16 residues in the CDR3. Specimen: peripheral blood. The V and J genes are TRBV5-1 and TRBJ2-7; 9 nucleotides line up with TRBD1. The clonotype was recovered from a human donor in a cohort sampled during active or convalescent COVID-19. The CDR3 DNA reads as TGCGCCAGCAGCAGTCTGACAGGGGGTATAGTTAGCGAGCAGTACTTC. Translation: CASSSLTGGIVSEQYF.